These 9 T cell receptor beta chains share one sample of origin, sequenced in a study of T cell responses to AZD1222 COVID-19 vaccine. Clones were read by immunoSEQ multiplex PCR, and TCRdb kept only the in-frame ones, dropping some. Among around 64,000 clones listed, roughly four fifths were seen once. The material sequenced was peripheral blood, taken 28 days after the second AZD1222 dose. These receptors were collected from an adult who received the AZD1222 COVID-19 vaccine.

The J gene is TRBJ1-2, the V gene TRBV5-1; unclear D gene. Germline V gene lookup returns CDR1 SGHRS and CDR2 YFSETQ. V was pared by 2 bases and J by 8 bases, with 16 bases between. The CDR3 runs 14 residues. Here the CDR3 DNA reads TGCGCCAGCAGCTTAGACCGGGTCCGTGGAGGCTACACCTTC. Translated: CASSLDRVRGGYTF.

This chain links TRBV19 with TRBJ1-1; D gene uncertain. The V end was cut by 1 base, the J end by 1 base, with 10 bases between. Germline-derived CDR1 and CDR2 are LNHDA and SQIVND (reference sequence). The CDR3 is 15 residues long. The CDR3 sequence is CASSIASQGNTEAFF. CDR3 bases: TGTGCCAGTAGTATAGCATCACAAGGGAACACTGAAGCTTTCTTT.

The V gene is TRBV7-6, the J gene TRBJ1-6; no definite D call. The CDR3 extends over 15 amino acids. Germline CDR1 and CDR2: SGHVS and FNYEAQ. V lost 5 bases to trimming and J lost 8 bases, with 16 bases between them. CDR3 in DNA: TGTGCCAGCAGCCCCGGCCCGGGAATGGATTCACCCCTCCACTTT. It codes for CASSPGPGMDSPLHF.

The chain is built from TRBV9 and TRBJ1-2; 9 nucleotides line up with TRBD1. This CDR3 has 15 residues. Germline loops: CDR1 SGDLS, CDR2 YYNGEE. Trimming removed 3 bases from V and 3 bases from J; junction bases left unmatched: 6. The CDR3 sequence: CASSAGQGRHYGYTF. The DNA of the CDR3 is TGTGCCAGCAGCGCAGGACAGGGGCGCCACTATGGCTACACCTTC.

The genes are TRBV19 and TRBJ1-6; TRBD1 is a possible D gene (5 bases). CDR1 LNHDA and CDR2 SQIVND come from the germline V gene (reference sequence). V was cut by 2 bases and J by 10 bases, with 12 bases left in between. This CDR3 has 14 residues. The CDR3 loop reads CASSITREWSPLHF. DNA for the CDR3: TGTGCCAGTAGTATAACCAGGGAATGGTCACCCCTCCACTTT.

This chain links TRBV19 with TRBJ1-5; D call uncertain. CDR1 and CDR2 (germline): LNHDA, SQIVND (reference sequence). Trimming cost V 4 bases and J 0 bases, with 13 bases left between them. This CDR3 contains 16 residues. The CDR3 sequence is CASSTLRAYSNQPQHF. For the CDR3, the DNA is TGTGCCAGTAGTACGCTGAGGGCATATAGCAATCAGCCCCAGCATTTT.

This chain connects TRBV19 to TRBJ1-1; the D is unclear. This CDR3 is 14 amino acids long. The ends were cut back, 5 bases at V and 4 bases at J, with 14 bases in the middle. Per germline, CDR1 LNHDA and CDR2 SQIVND (reference sequence). The CDR3: CASSRRGISTEAFF. CDR3 DNA sequence: TGTGCCAGTAGTCGGCGGGGAATTAGCACTGAAGCTTTCTTT.

This clone was recorded once. The rearrangement joins TRBV19 to TRBJ1-1, with D perhaps TRBD1 (5 bases). The V end lost 3 bases, the J end lost 0 bases, and 26 bases lay between the germline ends. This CDR3 contains 20 residues. Germline V gene lookup returns CDR1 LNHDA and CDR2 SQIVND (reference sequence). CDR3 region: CASSMRMGGAAAGMNTEAFF. CDR3 coding DNA: TGTGCCAGTAGTATGAGGATGGGAGGGGCCGCTGCCGGTATGAACACTGAAGCTTTCTTT.

This clone occurred many times. The chain joins TRBV3-1 (or the pseudogene TRBV3-2) to TRBJ2-7; D is perhaps TRBD2 (6 bases). The germline V gene encodes CDR1 LGHDT and CDR2 YNNKEL (reference sequence). V lost 1 base and J lost 7, with 14 bases in between. CDR3 size: 14 residues. This CDR3 reads CASSQGSGGGEQYF. CDR3 nucleotides: TGTGCCAGCAGCCAAGGCTCCGGGGGAGGAGAGCAGTACTTC.